Many counts were recorded for the clone carrying this T cell receptor beta chain. Deletions cut 2 bases from V and 3 bases from J, with 5 bases between. This CDR3 has 12 amino acids. Per the germline V gene, CDR1 is LNHNV and CDR2 is YYDKDF (reference sequence). These data originate in a study of early T cells in non-severe SARS-CoV-2 infection. From the 5' RACE reads, TCRdb called clonotypes with MiXCR, one entry per CDR3 protein. This table has almost 65,000 distinct CDR3 sequences, less than 5.5% appearing once. What was sequenced was whole blood. This receptor was obtained from an adult who was a healthcare worker with PCR-confirmed SARS-CoV-2 infection or an uninfected control (not recorded which). The J gene is TRBJ2-7, the V gene TRBV15; D is ambiguous. CDR3 nucleotide sequence: TGTGCCACCAGCAGAACCCTCTACGAGCAGTACTTC. This gives the protein CATSRTLYEQYF.